These T cell receptor beta chains were read from a single sample in a study of blood T cell repertoires in COVID-19. The data were produced by immunoSEQ multiplex PCR, yet TCRdb's version contains in-frame clones alone and is incomplete. This sample has some 320,000 clones; 70% to 90% occur once, and the top ten carry approximately 7.9%. Sequencing used peripheral blood. The receptors derive from a human donor in a cohort sampled during active COVID-19. Both conserved end residues are trimmed from each CDR3. D genes are given only for firm matches. Clone sizes are given selectively: once, few, many, or a class where the clone is expanded.

v_gene: TRBV6-2/TRBV6-3; abundance: -; j_gene: TRBJ1-4; d_gene: -; CDR3aa: ASSPRVTPVEEKLF
v_gene: TRBV6-5; abundance: -; j_gene: TRBJ2-1; d_gene: -; CDR3aa: ASSYTGGHNEQF
v_gene: TRBV4-2; abundance: -; j_gene: TRBJ2-3; d_gene: -; CDR3aa: ASSQDVRMVADTQY
v_gene: TRBV6-5; abundance: -; j_gene: TRBJ1-1; d_gene: -; CDR3aa: ASSFRLYTEAF
v_gene: TRBV5-4; abundance: -; j_gene: TRBJ2-7; d_gene: TRBD1; CDR3aa: ASSGAGTGGFEQY
v_gene: TRBV7-7; abundance: once; j_gene: TRBJ2-3; d_gene: TRBD2; CDR3aa: ASSIGTSDTDTQY
v_gene: TRBV10-3; abundance: -; j_gene: TRBJ2-7; d_gene: -; CDR3aa: AISESGGGRRSYEQY
v_gene: TRBV19; abundance: -; j_gene: TRBJ1-1; d_gene: TRBD1; CDR3aa: ASAGTAHVNTEAF
v_gene: TRBV6-2/TRBV6-3; abundance: -; j_gene: TRBJ2-3; d_gene: -; CDR3aa: ASSLAGASTDTQY
v_gene: TRBV7-9; abundance: -; j_gene: TRBJ2-4; d_gene: -; CDR3aa: ASGGNIQY
v_gene: TRBV6-1; abundance: -; j_gene: TRBJ2-1; d_gene: -; CDR3aa: ASSEWLASSYNEQF
v_gene: TRBV5-1; abundance: -; j_gene: TRBJ1-1; d_gene: -; CDR3aa: ASSFPGRNTEAF
v_gene: TRBV28; abundance: -; j_gene: TRBJ2-3; d_gene: -; CDR3aa: ASSFTDTPSTDTQY
v_gene: TRBV4-1; abundance: -; j_gene: TRBJ2-7; d_gene: TRBD1; CDR3aa: ASSQDARQGAYEQY
v_gene: TRBV7-9; abundance: -; j_gene: TRBJ2-4; d_gene: TRBD2; CDR3aa: ASSSQKRGKNIQY
v_gene: TRBV5-1; abundance: -; j_gene: TRBJ1-2; d_gene: -; CDR3aa: ASSLGWVREENYGYT
v_gene: TRBV18; abundance: -; j_gene: TRBJ2-7; d_gene: -; CDR3aa: ASSPPGHLYEQY
v_gene: TRBV27; abundance: few; j_gene: TRBJ1-1; d_gene: -; CDR3aa: ASSVGRGSVNTEAF
v_gene: TRBV18; abundance: -; j_gene: TRBJ1-2; d_gene: TRBD1; CDR3aa: ASLGQGMYVDGYT
v_gene: TRBV2; abundance: -; j_gene: TRBJ1-6; d_gene: -; CDR3aa: ASSDGWGVNSPLH
v_gene: TRBV30; abundance: -; j_gene: TRBJ1-4; d_gene: -; CDR3aa: AWKRVVGLNEKLF
v_gene: TRBV10-1; abundance: -; j_gene: TRBJ1-1; d_gene: TRBD1; CDR3aa: ASSESAQGGWN
v_gene: TRBV6-5; abundance: -; j_gene: TRBJ1-1; d_gene: -; CDR3aa: ASHLQTANTEAF
v_gene: TRBV5-1; abundance: -; j_gene: TRBJ1-2; d_gene: TRBD1; CDR3aa: ASRAQGQGVTNYGYT
v_gene: TRBV11-2; abundance: -; j_gene: TRBJ1-3; d_gene: TRBD1; CDR3aa: ASSPDRVTGNTIY
v_gene: TRBV9; abundance: -; j_gene: TRBJ1-2; d_gene: -; CDR3aa: ASSPQHSRNGYT
v_gene: TRBV21-1; abundance: -; j_gene: TRBJ2-5; d_gene: -; CDR3aa: ASSKASYQETQY
v_gene: TRBV15; abundance: -; j_gene: TRBJ1-5; d_gene: TRBD1; CDR3aa: ATSPTGSNQPQH
v_gene: TRBV5-1; abundance: -; j_gene: TRBJ2-7; d_gene: -; CDR3aa: ASSLSAPGYEQY
v_gene: TRBV6-5; abundance: -; j_gene: TRBJ1-2; d_gene: -; CDR3aa: ASRRQAPSGGYT
v_gene: TRBV6-6; abundance: -; j_gene: TRBJ2-2; d_gene: -; CDR3aa: AIGQSNTGELF
v_gene: TRBV18; abundance: -; j_gene: TRBJ1-2; d_gene: -; CDR3aa: ASAEQANYGYT
v_gene: TRBV6-1; abundance: -; j_gene: TRBJ1-5; d_gene: -; CDR3aa: ASSDANQPQH
v_gene: TRBV18; abundance: -; j_gene: TRBJ1-1; d_gene: TRBD1; CDR3aa: ASSPGQGTEAF
v_gene: TRBV10-3; abundance: -; j_gene: TRBJ2-5; d_gene: -; CDR3aa: AIITTLVAGAETQY
v_gene: TRBV25-1; abundance: -; j_gene: TRBJ1-2; d_gene: TRBD1; CDR3aa: ASHRQGNYGYT
v_gene: TRBV5-1; abundance: -; j_gene: TRBJ2-1; d_gene: TRBD1; CDR3aa: ASNRGTGDEQF
v_gene: TRBV6-5; abundance: -; j_gene: TRBJ1-1; d_gene: TRBD1; CDR3aa: ASMDRGRLGTEAF
v_gene: TRBV7-9; abundance: -; j_gene: TRBJ1-2; d_gene: -; CDR3aa: ASSFGQSPNYGYT
v_gene: TRBV30; abundance: -; j_gene: TRBJ1-1; d_gene: -; CDR3aa: AWSVGREAEAF
v_gene: TRBV19; abundance: -; j_gene: TRBJ2-1; d_gene: -; CDR3aa: ASSPRLVYEQF
v_gene: TRBV7-3; abundance: -; j_gene: TRBJ1-1; d_gene: -; CDR3aa: ASSLNGGRVAEAF